Listed below are T cell receptor beta chains from one sample, sequenced in a study of blood T cell repertoires in COVID-19. Libraries were prepared by immunoSEQ multiplex PCR; TCRdb keeps only in-frame clonotypes and omits some of them. The sample lists a few hundred thousand clones; 70% to 90% were seen once. Sequencing was performed on PBMCs or T cells enriched from blood (not recorded which). Every receptor here comes from a man aged 25-40 years who had recovered from COVID-19. CDR3s include the opening cysteine and the closing phenylalanine or tryptophan. D genes are given only for firm matches. Size is omitted from some rows. Given values are once, few, many or a class for expanded clones.

cdr3_aa,cdr3_nt,clone_size,d_call,j_call,v_call
CASRQLAGGPYEQYF,TGTGCCAGCAGGCAGCTAGCGGGGGGACCCTACGAGCAGTACTTC,NA,TRBD2,TRBJ2-7,TRBV2
CASSFGDRGRVTEAFF,TGCGCCAGCAGCTTTGGGGACAGGGGGCGTGTGACTGAAGCTTTCTTT,NA,TRBD1,TRBJ1-1,TRBV5-1
CASSLGSGETQYF,TGCGCCAGCAGCTTGGGTTCCGGGGAGACCCAGTACTTC,NA,NA,TRBJ2-5,TRBV5-1
CASSPGTGVLQPQHF,TGTGCCAGCTCACCGGGGACAGGGGTTCTTCAGCCCCAGCATTTT,NA,TRBD1,TRBJ1-5,TRBV18
CAWSRGLGELFF,TGTGCCTGGAGCAGGGGGCTTGGGGAGCTGTTTTTT,NA,TRBD1,TRBJ2-2,TRBV30
CASSPGLAGAFTDTQYF,TGCGCCAGCAGCCCGGGACTAGCGGGGGCATTCACAGATACGCAGTATTTT,NA,TRBD2,TRBJ2-3,TRBV5-1
CASKPGALGNTGELFF,TGTGCCAGTAAGCCAGGGGCCCTCGGGAACACCGGGGAGCTGTTTTTT,NA,NA,TRBJ2-2,TRBV19
CASSPTELGPLHF,TGTGCCAGCTCACCAACCGAACTCGGTCCCCTCCACTTT,NA,NA,TRBJ1-6,TRBV18
CASSPQGQWNEQFF,TGCGCCAGCAGCCCGCAGGGACAGTGGAATGAGCAGTTCTTC,NA,TRBD1,TRBJ2-1,TRBV4-1
CASSLENLANTIYF,TGTGCCAGCAGCTTAGAAAATCTCGCGAACACCATATATTTT,NA,NA,TRBJ1-3,TRBV7-9
CASSQEGRISGNTIYF,TGTGCCAGCAGCCAAGAGGGGCGGATATCTGGAAACACCATATATTTT,NA,NA,TRBJ1-3,TRBV3-1/TRBV3-2
CASSISDSGEQYF,TGTGCCAGTAGTATCTCGGACTCCGGGGAGCAGTACTTC,NA,NA,TRBJ2-7,TRBV19
CASSLEPSGYNEQFF,TGTGCCAGCAGCTTAGAGCCTAGCGGGTACAATGAGCAGTTCTTC,NA,TRBD2,TRBJ2-1,TRBV11-2
CASSLAGDWNEKLFF,TGTGCCAGCAGCTTAGCGGGGGACTGGAATGAAAAACTGTTTTTT,few,NA,TRBJ1-4,TRBV7-8
CAISTGISPDTQYF,TGTGCCATCAGTACAGGGATAAGTCCAGATACGCAGTATTTT,NA,NA,TRBJ2-3,TRBV10-3
CASSRIGGAGKQFF,TGTGCCAGCAGCCGAATCGGGGGGGCAGGAAAGCAGTTCTTC,NA,TRBD2,TRBJ2-1,TRBV11-2
CAQGGSSVYSWEQYF,TGTGCCCAAGGGGGCTCATCCGTGTATTCGTGGGAGCAGTACTTC,NA,TRBD1,TRBJ2-7,TRBV6-5
CATSRDPSSGNTIYF,TGTGCCACCAGCAGAGATCCGAGCTCTGGAAACACCATATATTTT,NA,NA,TRBJ1-3,TRBV15
CATSRDLASTGELFF,TGTGCCACCAGCAGAGATCTCGCCAGCACCGGGGAGCTGTTTTTT,NA,NA,TRBJ2-2,TRBV15
CASSLYGRGALNGELFF,TGTGCCAGCAGCTTATACGGCAGGGGGGCCCTTAACGGGGAGCTGTTTTTT,NA,NA,TRBJ2-2,TRBV7-3
CASSIGQGTRELFF,TGTGCCAGTAGTATTGGACAGGGAACCCGGGAGCTGTTTTTT,few,TRBD1,TRBJ2-2,TRBV19
CASSLGQAKETQYF,TGTGCCAGCAGCTTAGGACAGGCCAAGGAGACCCAGTACTTC,NA,TRBD1,TRBJ2-5,TRBV5-4
CASSHGGTEAFF,TGTGCCAGCAGCCACGGAGGGACTGAAGCTTTCTTT,NA,NA,TRBJ1-1,TRBV5-6
CASSWATGTEAFF,TGTGCCAGCAGTTGGGCCACGGGGACTGAAGCTTTCTTT,NA,NA,TRBJ1-1,TRBV6-2/TRBV6-3
CASSLGQGAGTGELFF,TGCGCCAGCAGCCTGGGACAGGGGGCCGGCACCGGGGAGCTGTTTTTT,once,TRBD1,TRBJ2-2,TRBV5-1
CASRAGTGGAAKNIQYF,TGTGCCAGCAGAGCCGGGACAGGGGGCGCTGCCAAAAACATTCAGTACTTC,NA,TRBD1,TRBJ2-4,TRBV27
CASSVEGPGVQYF,TGTGCCAGCAGCGTTGAGGGCCCAGGGGTTCAGTACTTC,NA,NA,TRBJ2-4,TRBV9
CASSPPGLAGETQYF,TGTGCCAGTAGCCCGCCGGGACTAGCTGGAGAGACCCAGTACTTC,NA,TRBD2,TRBJ2-5,TRBV19
CASSTTGGTYNSPLHF,TGTGCCAGTAGTACAACAGGGGGAACCTATAATTCACCCCTCCACTTT,few,TRBD1,TRBJ1-6,TRBV19
CASSPEASGANVLTF,TGTGCCAGCAGCCCTGAAGCTTCTGGGGCCAACGTCCTGACTTTC,NA,NA,TRBJ2-6,TRBV6-6
CASSLAGWDEQFF,TGTGCCAGCAGTTTGGCGGGCTGGGATGAGCAGTTCTTC,NA,NA,TRBJ2-1,TRBV27
CASITRNEQFF,TGTGCCAGCATAACGCGGAATGAGCAGTTCTTC,NA,NA,TRBJ2-1,TRBV2
CASSLRGFSNQPQHF,TGTGCCAGCAGTCTCAGGGGTTTTAGCAATCAGCCCCAGCATTTT,NA,NA,TRBJ1-5,TRBV27
CASSQGTSGTDTQYF,TGTGCCAGCTCACAGGGGACTAGTGGCACAGATACGCAGTATTTT,NA,TRBD2,TRBJ2-3,TRBV18
CASSPRLAGGTDTQYF,TGTGCCAGCAGCCCGAGGCTAGCGGGGGGCACAGATACGCAGTATTTT,NA,TRBD2,TRBJ2-3,TRBV9
CASSQGSSFLTTGEKLFF,TGCGCCAGCAGCCAAGGTTCCAGTTTTCTCACAACGGGTGAAAAACTGTTTTTT,NA,NA,TRBJ1-4,TRBV4-1
CASSGGTVGGYTF,TGTGCCAGCAGCGGAGGGACAGTGGGGGGCTACACCTTC,NA,TRBD1,TRBJ1-2,TRBV9
CASSQDRGLGQPQHF,TGTGCCAGCAGCCAAGACAGGGGGCTAGGTCAGCCCCAGCATTTT,NA,TRBD1,TRBJ1-5,TRBV4-2
CASSQTLGGSSYNEQFF,TGTGCCAGCAGCCAGACCTTGGGCGGGAGCTCCTACAATGAGCAGTTCTTC,NA,TRBD2,TRBJ2-1,TRBV7-2
CASSAQGGTGELFF,TGCGCCAGCAGCGCCCAAGGAGGGACCGGGGAGCTGTTTTTT,NA,NA,TRBJ2-2,TRBV5-1
CASSISTDPGNTIYF,TGTGCCAGTAGTATTAGCACCGACCCAGGAAACACCATATATTTT,once,NA,TRBJ1-3,TRBV19
CASSPGGSSYNEQFF,TGTGCCAGCAGCCCGGGGGGTAGCTCCTACAATGAGCAGTTCTTC,NA,TRBD2,TRBJ2-1,TRBV11-3